This TCR beta chain was documented in a study of blood T cell repertoires in COVID-19. The wider study: Acute and convalescent COVID-19 samples came from the United States, Italy and Spain.

The CDR3 consists of 15 residues. With V trimmed by 4 bases and J by 4 bases, 5 bases remained unmatched. Germline CDR1 reads MDHEN; CDR2 reads SYDVKM. Authors' analysis steps: Reference gene primers were amplified, and this amplification served to estimate nucleated cell counts. TCRdb's table, derived via immunoSEQ multiplex PCR, lists solely in-frame clones and lacks some. The V and J calls and clone size were taken over from that table, and D and trimming were inferred from the DNA. The sample lists about 120,000 clones; about 82% were seen once. Sequenced sample: peripheral blood. The clonotype was recovered from a man aged 55 to 70 with active or convalescent COVID-19. The V and J genes are TRBV28 and TRBJ1-5; 9 positions agree with TRBD1. The CDR3 DNA follows: TGTGCCAGCAGTTCTCTCGGACAGGGGAATCAGCCCCAGCATTTT. Encoded protein: CASSSLGQGNQPQHF.